This T cell receptor (beta chain) was captured in a study of beta chain features in type 1 diabetes. General observations from the study: Shortening that was moderate but significant affected the TCRB CDR3s of Type 1 diabetes patients in all four CD4+ subsets.

This clone was counted between two and nine times. Its target is not known. Germline V CDR1 and CDR2: LGHNT, FRNRAP. The CDR3 loop spans 11 amino acids. V gave up 7 bases and J gave up 10 bases, with 11 bases separating them. Isolated RNA was reverse transcribed in full, so expressed TCRB transcripts were sequenced. The method was immunoSEQ multiplex PCR; TCRdb's version includes in-frame clones alone and lacks a portion of them. The profile shows roughly 730,000 clones, 13% of them singletons. This receptor was identified in a young man with type 1 diabetes. Specimen: naive CD4+ T cells from blood. The gene calls are TRBV12-5 and TRBJ2-1; D perhaps matches TRBD2 (5 bases). CDR3 nucleotides: TGTGCTAGTGTCACTAGTCGCGAGCAGTTCTTC. This gives the protein CASVTSREQFF.